These 24 T cell receptor beta chains came from one sample sequenced in a study of siplizumab effects on memory and regulatory T cells. Produced via immunoSEQ multiplex PCR; TCRdb's table is partial and in-frame only. The table has 100,000 or so clones, 80% to 95% seen once. Sequences were obtained from non-Treg CD4+ T cells sorted from blood. The origin of the receptors is a human donor in good health.

The chain is built from TRBV9 and TRBJ2-3; no definite D call. The CDR3 spans 12 residues. The V and J ends lost 0 bases and 6 bases respectively, with 5 bases between them. Germline V lookup: CDR1 SGDLS, CDR2 YYNGEE. CDR3 nucleotides: TGTGCCAGCAGCGTAGAGGTGGATACGCAGTATTTT. It specifies CASSVEVDTQYF.

The chain uses TRBV6-6 and TRBJ1-5; 7 bases align to TRBD1. Germline V gene lookup returns CDR1 MNHNY and CDR2 SVGAGI (reference sequence). The CDR3 runs 14 residues. Trimming removed 2 bases from V and 7 bases from J; junction bases left unmatched: 5. CDR3 sequence reads: CASSYRQGGQPQHF. Here the CDR3 DNA reads TGTGCCAGCAGTTACCGACAGGGAGGACAGCCCCAGCATTTT.

The gene calls are TRBV7-2 and TRBJ2-7, with a tentative D call TRBD2 (7 bases). V lost 1 base and J lost 1, with 14 bases in between. Germline assignment: CDR1 SGHTA and CDR2 FQGNSA. The CDR3 has 16 amino acids. CDR3 region: CASSLGGGGHSYEQYF. CDR3 DNA: TGTGCCAGCAGCTTAGGTGGCGGGGGACATTCCTACGAGCAGTACTTC. Full variable domain (rest looked up from reference TRBV7-2 and TRBJ2-7): GAGVSQSPSNKVTEKGKDVELRCDPISGHTALYWYRQSLGQGLEFLIYFQGNSAPDKSGLPSDRFSAERTGGSVSTLTIQRTQQEDSAVYLCASSLGGGGHSYEQYFGPGTRLTVT.

This sequence joins TRBV10-3 and TRBJ2-7, with 12 bases that match TRBD1. The CDR3 length is 17 residues. The trim removed 2 bases at V and 4 bases at J, leaving 9 bases unmatched. The germline gives CDR1 ENHRY, CDR2 SYGVKD. CDR3 region: CAISERTGTGGGYEQYF. As DNA, the CDR3 is TGTGCCATCAGTGAGCGAACCGGGACAGGGGGCGGGTACGAGCAGTACTTC.

V and J are TRBV27 and TRBJ2-1, with TRBD2 as a possible D gene (5 bases). The CDR3 runs to 18 residues. The V gene lost 0 bases and the J gene lost 1 base, with 16 bases spanning the gap. From germline, CDR1 is MNHEY and CDR2 SMNVEV (reference sequence). The CDR3: CASSLSGRWTWSYNEQFF. The CDR3 region has the DNA TGTGCCAGCAGTTTATCGGGCAGGTGGACTTGGTCCTACAATGAGCAGTTCTTC.

The chain joins TRBV7-9 to TRBJ2-5, with 8 bases fitting TRBD2. V lost 3 bases to trimming and J lost 2 bases; unmatched junction nucleotides: 2. Germline V gene sequence: CDR1 SEHNR, CDR2 FQNEAQ (reference sequence). The CDR3 loop spans 14 amino acids. As DNA, the CDR3 is TGTGCCAGCAGCTTCTCGGGGGGGCAAGAGACCCAGTACTTC. Translating it yields CASSFSGGQETQYF.

The chain carries TRBV27 and TRBJ2-7; perhaps TRBD1 as D (6 bases). This CDR3 has 15 residues. Germline values: CDR1 MNHEY, CDR2 SMNVEV (reference sequence). Between the trimmed V and J ends, which lost 6 bases and 4 bases, there was a span of 19 bases. CDR3 region: CASSGTFLTLYEQYF. CDR3 in DNA: TGTGCCAGCAGCGGGACATTCCTGACTCTATACGAGCAGTACTTC.

In nucleotides, the CDR3 is TGTGCCAGCAGCCGACAGGGGTGGAACACCGGGGAGCTGTTTTTT. Protein: CASSRQGWNTGELFF. The chain uses TRBV28 and TRBJ2-2; 8 bases align to TRBD1. Trimming cost V 6 bases and J 1 base; bases outside gene matches: 4. Germline V gene data show CDR1 as MDHEN and CDR2 as SYDVKM. The CDR3 length is 15 residues. The full variable domain, in which reference TRBV28 and TRBJ2-2 provide the parts outside the CDR3, is DVKVTQSSRYLVKRTGEKVFLECVQDMDHENMFWYRQDPGLGLRLIYFSYDVKMKEKGDIPEGYSVSREKKERFSLILESASTNQTSMYLCASSRQGWNTGELFFGEGSRLTVL.

The V gene is TRBV27, the J gene TRBJ1-5; no clear D. V gave up 1 base and J gave up 0 bases, with 13 bases separating them. The CDR3 covers 17 residues. The germline V gene has CDR1 MNHEY and CDR2 SMNVEV (reference sequence). The CDR3 sequence is CASSLYVDTNSNQPQHF. CDR3 bases: TGTGCCAGCAGTTTATATGTAGACACCAATAGCAATCAGCCCCAGCATTTT.

A word on this clone: An end of the junction differs from the germline gene, which may be a read error. V gene TRBV27 combines with J gene TRBJ2-2; D remains unclear. This CDR3 region has 14 residues. Germline CDR1 is MNHEY and CDR2 is SMNVEV (reference sequence). The CDR3 DNA sequence: TGTGCCGGCAGTTTATCCTGGGGTCCCGGGGAGCTGTTTTTT. As protein: CAGSLSWGPGELFF.

The V and J genes are TRBV6-5 and TRBJ1-6; D uncertain. Trimming left V 6 bases short and J 10 bases short, with 16 bases between. Germline CDR1 reads MNHEY; CDR2 reads SVGAGI. The CDR3 covers 14 residues. CDR3 sequence: CASRLTARGSPLHF. The CDR3 region has the DNA TGTGCCAGCAGGCTGACTGCGAGAGGATCACCCCTCCACTTT.

This clone has a single count. The V call is TRBV29-1, the J call TRBJ2-3, with D possibly called TRBD1 or TRBD2 (6 bases each). Trimming shortened V by 6 bases and J by 4 bases, and 11 bases separated the two germline ends. CDR3 length: 12 amino acids. Per the germline V gene, CDR1 is SQVTM and CDR2 is ANQGSEA. This CDR3 reads CSVAGEADTQYF. CDR3 in DNA: TGCAGCGTAGCAGGGGAGGCAGATACGCAGTATTTT.

The rearrangement links TRBV5-8 to TRBJ1-5; 8 bases line up with TRBD1. With 5 bases clipped from V and 0 bases from J, the junction kept 4 bases outside the gene matches. The CDR3 length is 15 residues. Germline V gene data show CDR1 as SGHTS and CDR2 as YDEGEE. CDR3 sequence: CASRGTGYSNQPQHF. The CDR3 DNA sequence: TGTGCCAGCAGGGGGACAGGTTATAGCAATCAGCCCCAGCATTTT.

The rearrangement joins TRBV5-6 to TRBJ1-6; a weak D match, TRBD1 (5 bases). The CDR3 extends over 14 amino acids. Trimming pared 3 bases from V and 14 bases from J, leaving 18 bases between. Germline lookup yields CDR1 SGHDT and CDR2 YYEEEE. CDR3 amino acids: CASSWAQGSMALHF. In DNA, the CDR3 is TGTGCCAGCAGCTGGGCCCAGGGCAGTATGGCCCTCCACTTT.

In DNA form, the CDR3 reads TGTGCCAGCAGGTACCGGGGGGGGGTCAGCTCCTACAATGAGCAGTTCTTC. This translates into CASRYRGGVSSYNEQFF. The V call is TRBV27, the J call TRBJ2-1, with 8 positions matching TRBD2. The ends lost 6 bases at V and 0 bases at J; junction bases unmatched: 10. The germline gives CDR1 MNHEY, CDR2 SMNVEV (reference sequence). This CDR3 contains 17 residues.

V and J are TRBV6-5 and TRBJ1-3; 10 nucleotides agree with TRBD1. Germline CDR1 and CDR2: MNHEY and SVGAGI. V lost 10 bases to trimming and J lost 4 bases; unmatched junction nucleotides: 7. The CDR3 consists of 14 residues. CDR3 loop: CATIDRGLGNTIYF. Here the CDR3 DNA reads TGTGCCACCATAGACAGGGGGCTAGGAAACACCATATATTTT.

The CDR3: CASSWKTSGDNEQFF. CDR3 nucleotides: TGTGCCAGCAGCTGGAAAACTAGCGGGGACAATGAGCAGTTCTTC. The chain links TRBV2 to TRBJ2-1, with 10 positions matching TRBD2. Germline V lookup: CDR1 SNHLY, CDR2 FYNNEI. The V segment lost 6 bases and the J segment 5 bases; nucleotides outside the gene matches: 7. The CDR3 has 15 residues.

This clone appeared once. J is TRBJ1-6 and V is TRBV12-5; TRBD1 is a possible D gene (5 bases). Trimming removed 0 bases at V and 6 bases at J, with 12 bases between. CDR1 is LGHNT and CDR2 is FRNRAP in the germline V gene. CDR3 size: 16 residues. The CDR3 sequence is CASGLVSGQGNSPLHF. The CDR3 nucleotides are TGTGCTAGTGGTTTGGTTTCAGGGCAGGGTAATTCACCCCTCCACTTT.

This chain joins TRBV5-1 and TRBJ2-1; TRBD1 matches 7 bases. The CDR3 totals 15 residues. V shed 5 bases and J 0 bases; nucleotides not matched to a gene: 5. Germline CDR1 and CDR2: SGHRS and YFSETQ. CDR3 in DNA: TGCGCCAGCAGACCCAGGGGGAGCTCCTACAATGAGCAGTTCTTC. This translates into CASRPRGSSYNEQFF.

The chain links TRBV7-2 to TRBJ1-2; 9 bases map to TRBD1. The CDR3 totals 14 residues. The V segment lost 4 bases and the J segment 2 bases; nucleotides outside the gene matches: 2. Per the germline V gene, CDR1 is SGHTA and CDR2 is FQGNSA. CDR3 sequence (DNA): TGTGCCAGCAGCTGGGGACAGGGAAACTATGGCTACACCTTC. It yields the protein CASSWGQGNYGYTF.

A word on this clone: At one boundary the junction diverges from the germline segment, which might be a read error. The chain recombines TRBV11-1 with TRBJ2-7; 11 nucleotides align to TRBD2. CDR1 is SGHAT, CDR2 FQDESV, per germline (reference sequence). CDR3 length equals 14 residues. The CDR3 here is CASSIAGGPHEQYF. In DNA form, the CDR3 reads TGTGCCAGCAGCATAGCGGGGGGGCCCCACGAGCAGTACTTC.

The V call is TRBV7-2, the J call TRBJ1-1; D gene ambiguous. The germline V gene has CDR1 SGHTA and CDR2 FQGNSA. V lost 1 base and J 1 base, leaving 4 bases between the germline ends. The CDR3 is 13 amino acids. The CDR3 nucleotides are TGTGCCAGCAGCTTAGGACGGAACACTGAAGCTTTCTTT. It encodes CASSLGRNTEAFF.

This clone was seen once. V gene TRBV7-7 combines with J gene TRBJ2-1; 7 bases fit TRBD1. In germline, CDR1 is SSHAT, CDR2 FNYEAQ (reference sequence). The trim removed 1 base at V and 4 bases at J, leaving 4 bases unmatched. The CDR3 covers 15 residues. CDR3 loop: CASSLEQGPYNEQFF. The CDR3 DNA reads TGTGCCAGCAGCTTAGAACAGGGGCCGTACAATGAGCAGTTCTTC.

The rearrangement uses TRBV4-3 and TRBJ2-2, with D unclear. Looked up from germline, CDR1 is LGHNA and CDR2 is YSLEER. This CDR3 has 16 residues. V was trimmed by 0 bases and J by 3 bases, leaving 11 bases between them. The DNA for the CDR3 is TGCGCCAGCAGCCAAGAGAAGGGCACCCACACCGGGGAGCTGTTTTTT. Protein sequence: CASSQEKGTHTGELFF.